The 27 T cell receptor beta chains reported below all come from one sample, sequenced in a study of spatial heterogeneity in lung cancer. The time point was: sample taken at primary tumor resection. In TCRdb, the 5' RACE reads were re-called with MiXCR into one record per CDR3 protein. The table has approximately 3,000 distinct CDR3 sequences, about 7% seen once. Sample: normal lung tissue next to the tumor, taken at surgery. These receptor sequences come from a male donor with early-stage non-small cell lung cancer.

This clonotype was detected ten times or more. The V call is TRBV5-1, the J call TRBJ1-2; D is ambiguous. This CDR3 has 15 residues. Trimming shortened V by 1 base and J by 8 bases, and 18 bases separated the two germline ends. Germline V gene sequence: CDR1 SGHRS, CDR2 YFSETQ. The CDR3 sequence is CASSLIGSGLGGYTF. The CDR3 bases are TGCGCCAGCAGCTTGATCGGGTCCGGTCTGGGCGGCTACACCTTC.

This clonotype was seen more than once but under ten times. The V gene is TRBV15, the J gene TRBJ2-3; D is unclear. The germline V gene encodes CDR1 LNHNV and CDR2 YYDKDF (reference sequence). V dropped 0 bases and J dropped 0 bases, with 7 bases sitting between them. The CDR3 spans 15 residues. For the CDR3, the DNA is TGTGCCACCAGCAGAGATGGATCTAGCACAGATACGCAGTATTTT. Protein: CATSRDGSSTDTQYF.

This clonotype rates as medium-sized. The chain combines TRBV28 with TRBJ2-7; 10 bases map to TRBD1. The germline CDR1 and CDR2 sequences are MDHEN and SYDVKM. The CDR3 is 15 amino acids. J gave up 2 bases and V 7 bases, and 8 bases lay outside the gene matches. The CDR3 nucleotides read TGTGCCAGCATCCTTCAAGGACAGGGGGCCTACGAGCAGTACTTC. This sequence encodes CASILQGQGAYEQYF.

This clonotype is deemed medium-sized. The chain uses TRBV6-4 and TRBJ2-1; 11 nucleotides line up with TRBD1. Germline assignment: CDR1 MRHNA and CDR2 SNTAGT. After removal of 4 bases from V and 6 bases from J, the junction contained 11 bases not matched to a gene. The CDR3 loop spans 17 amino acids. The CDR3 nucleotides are TGTGCCAGCAGTGCCCGATTTGGGGACAGGGGGGCCAATGAGCAGTTCTTC. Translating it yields CASSARFGDRGANEQFF.

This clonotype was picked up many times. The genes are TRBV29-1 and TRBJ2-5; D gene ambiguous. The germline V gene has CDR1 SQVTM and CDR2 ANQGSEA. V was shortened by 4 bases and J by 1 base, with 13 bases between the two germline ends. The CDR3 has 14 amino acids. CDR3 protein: CSVVIWGSQETQYF. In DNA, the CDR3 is TGCAGCGTTGTGATCTGGGGTTCCCAAGAGACCCAGTACTTC.

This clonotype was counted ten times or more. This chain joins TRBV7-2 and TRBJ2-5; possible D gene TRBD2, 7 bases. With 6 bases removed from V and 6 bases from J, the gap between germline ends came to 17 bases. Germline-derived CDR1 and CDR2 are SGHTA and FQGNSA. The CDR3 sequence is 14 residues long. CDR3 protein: CASRAGGDIQTQYF. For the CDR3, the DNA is TGTGCCAGCAGGGCTGGGGGGGACATACAGACCCAGTACTTC.

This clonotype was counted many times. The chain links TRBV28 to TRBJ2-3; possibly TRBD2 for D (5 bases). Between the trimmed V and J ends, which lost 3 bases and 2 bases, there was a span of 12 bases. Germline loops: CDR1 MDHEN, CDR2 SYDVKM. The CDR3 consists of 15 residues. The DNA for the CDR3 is TGTGCCAGCAGTTTGGACGGGATCGCCACAGATACGCAGTATTTT. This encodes CASSLDGIATDTQYF.

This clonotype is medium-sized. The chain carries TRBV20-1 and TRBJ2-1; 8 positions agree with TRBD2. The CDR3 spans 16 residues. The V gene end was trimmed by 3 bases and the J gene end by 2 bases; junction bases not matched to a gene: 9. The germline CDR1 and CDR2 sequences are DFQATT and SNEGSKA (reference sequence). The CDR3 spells CSASLTSGKTYNEQFF. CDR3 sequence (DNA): TGCAGTGCTAGTCTCACTAGCGGCAAGACCTACAATGAGCAGTTCTTC.

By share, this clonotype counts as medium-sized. CDR3 protein: CASSREQGAVQPQHF. CDR3 bases: TGTGCCAGTAGTCGAGAACAGGGGGCGGTTCAGCCCCAGCATTTT. The V call is TRBV19, the J call TRBJ1-5; 9 bases fit TRBD1. The length of the CDR3 is 15 residues. CDR1 and CDR2 (germline): LNHDA, SQIVND (reference sequence). With 5 bases clipped from V and 6 bases from J, the junction kept 8 bases outside the gene matches.

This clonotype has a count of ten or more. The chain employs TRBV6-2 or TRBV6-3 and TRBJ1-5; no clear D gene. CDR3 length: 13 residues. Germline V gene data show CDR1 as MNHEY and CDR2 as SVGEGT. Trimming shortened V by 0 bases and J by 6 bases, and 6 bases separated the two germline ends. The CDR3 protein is CASSYSYSQPQHF. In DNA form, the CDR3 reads TGTGCCAGCAGTTACTCCTACAGTCAGCCCCAGCATTTT.

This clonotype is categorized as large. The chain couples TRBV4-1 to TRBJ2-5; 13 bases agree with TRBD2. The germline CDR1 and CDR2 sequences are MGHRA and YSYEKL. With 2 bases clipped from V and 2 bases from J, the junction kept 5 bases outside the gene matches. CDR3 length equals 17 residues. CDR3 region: CASSQTGTSGAQETQYF. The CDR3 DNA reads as TGCGCCAGCAGCCAAACCGGGACTAGCGGGGCTCAAGAGACCCAGTACTTC.

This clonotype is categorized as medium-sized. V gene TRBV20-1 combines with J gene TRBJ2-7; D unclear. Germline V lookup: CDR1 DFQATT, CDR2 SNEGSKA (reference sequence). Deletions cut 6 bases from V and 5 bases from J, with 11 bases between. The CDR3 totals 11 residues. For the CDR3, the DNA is TGCAGTGCAAAAGAAAGGCACGAGCAGTACTTC. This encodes CSAKERHEQYF.

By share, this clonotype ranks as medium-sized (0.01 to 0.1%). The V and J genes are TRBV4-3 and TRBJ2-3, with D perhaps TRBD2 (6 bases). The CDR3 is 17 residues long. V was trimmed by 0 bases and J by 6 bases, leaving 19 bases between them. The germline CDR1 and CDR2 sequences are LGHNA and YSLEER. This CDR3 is CASSQEGRAGGVDTQYF. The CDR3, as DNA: TGCGCCAGCAGCCAAGAGGGCCGAGCCGGGGGAGTGGATACGCAGTATTTT.

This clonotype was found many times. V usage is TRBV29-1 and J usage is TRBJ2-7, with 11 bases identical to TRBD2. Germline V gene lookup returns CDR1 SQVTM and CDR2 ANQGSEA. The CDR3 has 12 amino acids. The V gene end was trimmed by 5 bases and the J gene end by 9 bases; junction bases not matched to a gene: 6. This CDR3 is CSVQLAGVGQYF. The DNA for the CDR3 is TGCAGCGTTCAACTAGCGGGAGTGGGGCAGTACTTC.

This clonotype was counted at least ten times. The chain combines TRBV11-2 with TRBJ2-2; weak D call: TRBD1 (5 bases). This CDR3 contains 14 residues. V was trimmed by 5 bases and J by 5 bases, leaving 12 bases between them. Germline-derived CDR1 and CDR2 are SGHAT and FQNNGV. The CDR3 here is CASSPGHETGELFF. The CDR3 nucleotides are TGTGCCAGCAGCCCAGGGCATGAAACCGGGGAGCTGTTTTTT.

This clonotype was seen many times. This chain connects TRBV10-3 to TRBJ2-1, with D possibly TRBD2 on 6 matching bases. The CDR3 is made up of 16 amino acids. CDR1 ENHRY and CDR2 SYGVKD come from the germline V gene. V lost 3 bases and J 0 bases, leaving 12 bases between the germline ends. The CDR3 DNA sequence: TGTGCCATCAGTGACATTGGGGGGAGCTCCTACAATGAGCAGTTCTTC. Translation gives CAISDIGGSSYNEQFF.

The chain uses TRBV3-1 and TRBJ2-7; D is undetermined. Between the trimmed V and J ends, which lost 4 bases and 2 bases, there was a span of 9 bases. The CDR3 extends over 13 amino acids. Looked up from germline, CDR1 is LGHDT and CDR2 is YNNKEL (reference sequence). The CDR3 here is CASSPLGPYEQYF. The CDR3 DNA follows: TGTGCCAGCAGCCCCCTCGGGCCCTACGAGCAGTACTTC.

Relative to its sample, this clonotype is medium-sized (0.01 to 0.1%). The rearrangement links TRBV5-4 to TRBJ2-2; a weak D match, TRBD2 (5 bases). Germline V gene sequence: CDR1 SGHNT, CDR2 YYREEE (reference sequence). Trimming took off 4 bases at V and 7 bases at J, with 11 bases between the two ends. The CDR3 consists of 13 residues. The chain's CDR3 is CASSPGLFGELFF. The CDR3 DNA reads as TGTGCCAGCAGCCCTGGACTTTTCGGGGAGCTGTTTTTT.

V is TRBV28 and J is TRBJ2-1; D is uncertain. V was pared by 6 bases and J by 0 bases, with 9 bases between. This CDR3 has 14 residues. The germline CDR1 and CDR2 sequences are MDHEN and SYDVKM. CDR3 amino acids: CASRQRSSYNEQFF. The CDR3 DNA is TGTGCCAGCAGACAGAGGAGCTCCTACAATGAGCAGTTCTTC.

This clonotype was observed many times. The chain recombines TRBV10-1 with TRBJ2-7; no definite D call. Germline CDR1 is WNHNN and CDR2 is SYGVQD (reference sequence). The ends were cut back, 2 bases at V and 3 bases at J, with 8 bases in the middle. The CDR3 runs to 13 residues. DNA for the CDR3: TGCGCCAGCAGTGAGAGGTTCAGCTACGAGCAGTACTTC. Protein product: CASSERFSYEQYF.

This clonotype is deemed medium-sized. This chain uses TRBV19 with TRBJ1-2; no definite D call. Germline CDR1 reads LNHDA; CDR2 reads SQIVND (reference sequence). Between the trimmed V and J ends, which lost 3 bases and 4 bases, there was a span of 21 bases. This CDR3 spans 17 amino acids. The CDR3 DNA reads TGTGCCAGTAGTATGAAGGCGGAGACTGCTAAAGGCTATGGCTACACCTTC. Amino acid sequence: CASSMKAETAKGYGYTF.

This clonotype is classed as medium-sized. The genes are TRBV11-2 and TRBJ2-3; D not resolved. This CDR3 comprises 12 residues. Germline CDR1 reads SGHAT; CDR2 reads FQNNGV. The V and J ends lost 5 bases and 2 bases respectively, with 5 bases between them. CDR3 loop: CASSHFTDTQYF. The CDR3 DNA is TGTGCCAGCAGCCACTTCACAGATACGCAGTATTTT.

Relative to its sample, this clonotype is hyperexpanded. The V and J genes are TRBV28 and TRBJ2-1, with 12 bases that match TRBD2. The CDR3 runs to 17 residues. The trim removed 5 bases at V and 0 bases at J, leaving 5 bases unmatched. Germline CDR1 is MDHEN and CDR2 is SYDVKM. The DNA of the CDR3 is TGTGCCAGCAGTCTCTCGACTAGCGGGAGCTCCTACAATGAGCAGTTCTTC. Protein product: CASSLSTSGSSYNEQFF.

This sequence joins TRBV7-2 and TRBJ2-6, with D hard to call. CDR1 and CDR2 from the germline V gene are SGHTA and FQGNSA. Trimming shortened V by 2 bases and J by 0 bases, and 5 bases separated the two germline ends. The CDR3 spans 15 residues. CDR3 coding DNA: TGTGCCAGCAGCTTACAATTCTCTGGGGCCAACGTCCTGACTTTC. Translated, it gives CASSLQFSGANVLTF.

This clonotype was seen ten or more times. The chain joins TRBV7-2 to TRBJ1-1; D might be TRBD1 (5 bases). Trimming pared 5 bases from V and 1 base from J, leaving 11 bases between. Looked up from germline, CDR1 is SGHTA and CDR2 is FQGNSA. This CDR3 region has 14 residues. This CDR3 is CASSPQGRNTEAFF. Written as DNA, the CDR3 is TGTGCCAGCAGCCCCCAGGGCCGGAACACTGAAGCTTTCTTT.

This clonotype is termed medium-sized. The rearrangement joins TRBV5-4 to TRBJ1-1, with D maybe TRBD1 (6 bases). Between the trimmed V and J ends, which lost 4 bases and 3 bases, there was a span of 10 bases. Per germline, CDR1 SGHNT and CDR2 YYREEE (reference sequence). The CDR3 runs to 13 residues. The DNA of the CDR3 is TGTGCCAGCAGCACAGGGAGGGACACTGAAGCTTTCTTT. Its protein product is CASSTGRDTEAFF.

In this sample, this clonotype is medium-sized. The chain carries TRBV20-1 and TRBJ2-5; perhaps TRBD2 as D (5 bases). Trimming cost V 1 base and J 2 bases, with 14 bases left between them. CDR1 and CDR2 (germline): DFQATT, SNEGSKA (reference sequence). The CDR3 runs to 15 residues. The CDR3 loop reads CSARVLDSSQETQYF. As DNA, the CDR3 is TGCAGTGCTAGAGTTCTGGACTCATCACAAGAGACCCAGTACTTC.